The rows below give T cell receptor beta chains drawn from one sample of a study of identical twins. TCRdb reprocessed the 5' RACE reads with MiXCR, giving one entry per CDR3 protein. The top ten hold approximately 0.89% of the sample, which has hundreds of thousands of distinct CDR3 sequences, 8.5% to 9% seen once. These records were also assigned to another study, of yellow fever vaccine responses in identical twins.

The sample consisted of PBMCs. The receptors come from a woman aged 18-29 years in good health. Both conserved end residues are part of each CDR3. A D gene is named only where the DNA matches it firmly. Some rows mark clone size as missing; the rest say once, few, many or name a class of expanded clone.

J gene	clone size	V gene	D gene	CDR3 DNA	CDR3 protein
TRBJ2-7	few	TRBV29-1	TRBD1	TGCAGCGTTGCGGGGGACAGGGGGCCCGAGCAGTACTTC	CSVAGDRGPEQYF
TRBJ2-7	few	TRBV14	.	TGTGCCAGCAGCCAAGACACGGTCGCTGCCTACGAGCAGTACTTC	CASSQDTVAAYEQYF
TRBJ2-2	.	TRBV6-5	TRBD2	TGTGCCAGCAGTACTAGGACTAGCGGGATGGGGGAGCTGTTTTTT	CASSTRTSGMGELFF
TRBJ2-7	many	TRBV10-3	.	TGTGCCACGACCTCGGACAGAGCGGTCCACGAGCAGTACTTC	CATTSDRAVHEQYF
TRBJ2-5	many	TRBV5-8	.	TGTGCCAGCAGCTATAGGGGTGCGGAGACCCAGTACTTC	CASSYRGAETQYF
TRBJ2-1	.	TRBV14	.	TGTGCCAGCAGCCAAGATGCCCTGGGGCGGGTGATCTACAATGAGCAGTTCTTC	CASSQDALGRVIYNEQFF
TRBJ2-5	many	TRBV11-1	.	TGTGCCAGCAGCTTATTAGGGAGGGCAGGGGGACTGCAAGAGACCCAGTACTTC	CASSLLGRAGGLQETQYF
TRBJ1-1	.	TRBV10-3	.	TGTGCCATCAGTCAAGGGGGTGGCACTGAAGCTTTCTTT	CAISQGGGTEAFF
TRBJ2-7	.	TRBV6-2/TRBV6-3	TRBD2	TGTGCCAGCACCTTCTCTAGCGGGAGGGCCTACGAGCAGTACTTC	CASTFSSGRAYEQYF
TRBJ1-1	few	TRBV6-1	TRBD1	TGTGCCAGCAGCCCCTCCGGGACAGGCCGGGCCATGAACACTGAAGCTTTCTTT	CASSPSGTGRAMNTEAFF
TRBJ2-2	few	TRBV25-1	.	TGTGCCAGCAGTGATAACAAGAGGAACACCGGGGAGCTGTTTTTT	CASSDNKRNTGELFF
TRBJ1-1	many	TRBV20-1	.	TGCAGTGCTAGCGCTAGGACGGGGGGGACTGAAGCTTTCTTT	CSASARTGGTEAFF
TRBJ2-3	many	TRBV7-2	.	TGTGCCAGCAGCTTAGGATGGGGGGATACGCAGTATTTT	CASSLGWGDTQYF
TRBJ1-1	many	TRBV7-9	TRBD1	TGTGCCAGCAGCTCACAGGGGATGAACACTGAAGCTTTCTTT	CASSSQGMNTEAFF
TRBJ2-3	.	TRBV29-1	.	TGCAGCGTTGAGCAAGCAGCGAGTGTGGGAGATACGCAGTATTTT	CSVEQAASVGDTQYF
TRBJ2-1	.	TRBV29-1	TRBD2	TGCAGCGTCCAAGGCCTAGCGGGAGTCTACAATGAGCAGTTCTTC	CSVQGLAGVYNEQFF
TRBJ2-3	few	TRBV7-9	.	TGTGCCAGCAGCCTCCAACAGGGGGGGACAGATACGCAGTATTTT	CASSLQQGGTDTQYF
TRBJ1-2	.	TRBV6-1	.	TGTGCCAGCAGTGATGTCGGCTACACCTTC	CASSDVGYTF
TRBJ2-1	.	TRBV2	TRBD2	TGTGCCAGCAGTCTTTCTAGCGGTTACTACAATGAGCAGTTCTTC	CASSLSSGYYNEQFF
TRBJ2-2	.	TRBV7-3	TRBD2	TGTGCCAGCAGCCCCCAACGACTAGCGGGGGGGCCTTCCGGGGAGCTGTTTTTT	CASSPQRLAGGPSGELFF
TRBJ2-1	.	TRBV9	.	TGTGCCAGCAGCTCCCGGGGACGCGATGAGCAGTTCTTC	CASSSRGRDEQFF
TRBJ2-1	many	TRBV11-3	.	TGTGCCAGCAGCTTAGATTCCGGGACATTCAATGAGCAGTTCTTC	CASSLDSGTFNEQFF
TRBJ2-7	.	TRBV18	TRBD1	TGTGCCAGCTCACCCGACAGGGAAAGCTACGAGCAGTACTTC	CASSPDRESYEQYF
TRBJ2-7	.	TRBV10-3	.	TGTGCCATCAGCGGGACGGTTGATCTTTCCTACGAGCAGTACTTC	CAISGTVDLSYEQYF